These 23 T cell receptor beta chains came from one sample sequenced in a study of cytomegalovirus exposure and HLA in healthy donors. The repertoire was sequenced with immunoSEQ multiplex PCR; TCRdb's copy has only in-frame clones and lacks some. The sample lists about 120,000 clones; roughly 90% were seen once. Material for sequencing was PBMCs. Receptor source: a woman aged 18-35 years in good health and CMV-seropositive.

The chain is built from TRBV27 and TRBJ2-1; 9 bases are a match to TRBD2. This CDR3 has 16 amino acids. With V trimmed by 0 bases and J by 2 bases, 2 bases remained unmatched. The germline gives CDR1 MNHEY, CDR2 SMNVEV (reference sequence). CDR3 bases: TGTGCCAGCAGTTTATCTAGCGGGAGTACCTACAATGAGCAGTTCTTC. This sequence encodes CASSLSSGSTYNEQFF.

The chain joins TRBV18 to TRBJ2-1, with 7 bases aligning to TRBD1. Germline lookup yields CDR1 KGHSH and CDR2 LQKENI. CDR3 length equals 15 residues. V was clipped by 5 bases and J by 8 bases; unmatched bases: 12. The CDR3 DNA follows: TGTGCCAGCTCATCAAGGGACAGCAACGAGGATGAGCAGTTCTTC. This gives the protein CASSSRDSNEDEQFF.

The CDR3 DNA follows: TGTGCCAGCAGTGAGATCGCCCCCGGAGGCACAGATACGCAGTATTTT. Translated, it gives CASSEIAPGGTDTQYF. The rearrangement joins TRBV28 to TRBJ2-3; D uncertain. Deletions cut 5 bases from V and 1 base from J, with 16 bases between. Germline assignment: CDR1 MDHEN and CDR2 SYDVKM. This CDR3 is 16 amino acids long.

The rearrangement uses TRBV5-1 and TRBJ2-3; perhaps TRBD1 as D (6 bases). This CDR3 spans 16 amino acids. Germline CDR1 SGHRS, CDR2 YFSETQ. V lost 2 bases and J 6 bases, leaving 19 bases between the germline ends. The CDR3 DNA reads as TGCGCCAGCAGCTTAGGGACAATAGAAACCTTGGATACGCAGTATTTT. Its protein product is CASSLGTIETLDTQYF.

J is TRBJ1-3 and V is TRBV27, with D possibly being TRBD1 (5 bases). The CDR3 length is 17 residues. Looked up from germline, CDR1 is MNHEY and CDR2 is SMNVEV (reference sequence). Trimming shortened V by 2 bases and J by 0 bases, and 14 bases separated the two germline ends. The DNA of the CDR3 is TGTGCCAGCAGTTTAAGTTCCGGGACTAGCTCTGGAAACACCATATATTTT. It specifies CASSLSSGTSSGNTIYF.

This clone is a singleton in its sample. This chain links TRBV5-4 with TRBJ2-1, with D tentatively TRBD1 (6 bases). V gave up 4 bases and J gave up 8 bases, with 16 bases separating them. Germline V lookup: CDR1 SGHNT, CDR2 YYREEE (reference sequence). This CDR3 is 14 amino acids long. CDR3 coding DNA: TGTGCCAGCAGCCGAGGGGGACCCCTCTATGAGCAGTTCTTC. Translation gives CASSRGGPLYEQFF.

The chain employs TRBV5-1 and TRBJ2-3, with a weak D call TRBD2 (7 bases). The CDR3 totals 16 residues. V lost 1 base to trimming and J lost 5 bases, with 17 bases between them. Germline CDR1 is SGHRS and CDR2 is YFSETQ. The CDR3: CASSLSWRGRGDTQYF. The CDR3 nucleotides read TGCGCCAGCAGCTTGAGTTGGCGGGGGCGAGGAGATACGCAGTATTTT.

The chain combines TRBV19 with TRBJ1-6; the match to TRBD1 covers 9 bases. CDR3 size: 14 residues. V lost 4 bases to trimming and J lost 14 bases; unmatched junction nucleotides: 9. Germline CDR1 reads LNHDA; CDR2 reads SQIVND (reference sequence). CDR3 sequence reads: CASSSKQGARTLHF. The CDR3 nucleotides are TGTGCCAGTAGTAGCAAACAGGGGGCAAGGACCCTCCACTTT. The complete variable domain, with remaining parts taken from reference TRBV19 and TRBJ1-6, reads DGGITQSPKYLFRKEGQNVTLSCEQNLNHDAMYWYRQDPGQGLRLIYYSQIVNDFQKGDIAEGYSVSREKKESFPLTVTSAQKNPTAFYLCASSSKQGARTLHFGNGTRLTVT.

In DNA form, the CDR3 reads TGTGCCAGCAGTTTAGCCGGGACTAGCTCGGGGGAGCAGTACTTC. Its protein product is CASSLAGTSSGEQYF. The chain combines TRBV27 with TRBJ2-7, with TRBD2 matching over 9 bases. J gave up 7 bases and V 2 bases, and 9 bases lay outside the gene matches. The CDR3 totals 15 residues. Germline V gene data show CDR1 as MNHEY and CDR2 as SMNVEV (reference sequence).

The J gene is TRBJ2-2, the V gene TRBV13, with TRBD2 identical over 11 bases. The ends lost 5 bases at V and 7 bases at J; junction bases unmatched: 12. This CDR3 is 17 amino acids long. Germline CDR1 reads PRHDT; CDR2 reads FYEKMQ (reference sequence). The CDR3 here is CASSGPLAGGPNGELFF. CDR3 sequence (DNA): TGTGCCAGCAGCGGACCCTTAGCGGGGGGGCCGAACGGGGAGCTGTTTTTT.

The chain joins TRBV13 to TRBJ2-3, with 8 positions matching TRBD2. The CDR3 contains 16 residues. Looked up from germline, CDR1 is PRHDT and CDR2 is FYEKMQ (reference sequence). Unmatched junction bases numbered 11, after V lost 5 bases and J lost 4 bases. Here the CDR3 reads CASSPFGTRKPDTQYF. CDR3 sequence (DNA): TGTGCCAGCAGCCCGTTCGGGACTAGGAAACCAGATACGCAGTATTTT.

The V and J genes are TRBV27 and TRBJ1-5; 7 bases are shared with TRBD1. V lost 7 bases and J lost 0; bases outside the gene matches: 6. The CDR3 has 15 amino acids. CDR1 and CDR2 from the germline V gene are MNHEY and SMNVEV (reference sequence). The CDR3 nucleotides are TGTGCCAGCACCCTAACAGGGGATAGCAATCAGCCCCAGCATTTT. It encodes CASTLTGDSNQPQHF.

The chain combines TRBV18 with TRBJ2-1; TRBD1 agrees at 9 bases. J gave up 3 bases and V 7 bases, and 7 bases lay outside the gene matches. Per the germline V gene, CDR1 is KGHSH and CDR2 is LQKENI. The CDR3 loop spans 15 amino acids. CDR3 protein: CASFQGTGNYNEQFF. Here the CDR3 DNA reads TGTGCCAGCTTCCAAGGGACAGGGAACTACAATGAGCAGTTCTTC.

The V and J genes are TRBV4-1 and TRBJ1-2; 7 nucleotides match TRBD1. The CDR3 is 14 amino acids. Trimming cost V 1 base and J 6 bases; bases outside gene matches: 5. Germline V gene lookup returns CDR1 MGHRA and CDR2 YSYEKL. CDR3 coding DNA: TGCGCCAGCAGCCAAGTGGACAGGCTTGATGGCTACACCTTC. Amino acid sequence: CASSQVDRLDGYTF.

The rearrangement joins TRBV29-1 to TRBJ2-2; D gene uncertain. The CDR3 has 13 amino acids. The V end lost 5 bases, the J end lost 5 bases, and 12 bases lay between the germline ends. Germline loops: CDR1 SQVTM, CDR2 ANQGSEA. The CDR3 is CSVYDIWTGELFF. The DNA of the CDR3 is TGCAGCGTTTATGACATTTGGACCGGGGAGCTGTTTTTT.

This clone was observed once. The chain couples TRBV19 to TRBJ1-2; no clear D. Per the germline V gene, CDR1 is LNHDA and CDR2 is SQIVND (reference sequence). Deletions cut 4 bases from V and 4 bases from J, with 16 bases between. The CDR3 sequence is 15 residues long. CDR3 sequence reads: CASSRARGGGYGYTF. The CDR3 region has the DNA TGTGCCAGTAGTAGGGCGCGGGGAGGCGGCTATGGCTACACCTTC.

This clone was observed a single time. The chain links TRBV10-3 to TRBJ2-2, with 9 bases matching TRBD1. The CDR3 covers 14 residues. Germline lookup yields CDR1 ENHRY and CDR2 SYGVKD. Germline trimming cut 10 bases from V and 2 bases from J; bases unmatched to any gene: 5. CDR3 protein: CATQGAPNTGELFF. CDR3 DNA: TGTGCCACACAGGGGGCTCCCAACACCGGGGAGCTGTTTTTT.

This rearrangement joins TRBV6-5 to TRBJ1-2; TRBD1 might be the D (6 bases). Trimming took off 1 base at V and 8 bases at J, with 11 bases between the two ends. CDR3 length: 13 residues. Germline CDR1 reads MNHEY; CDR2 reads SVGAGI. The CDR3 is CASSYFTGKGYTF. CDR3 coding DNA: TGTGCCAGCAGTTACTTTACAGGGAAAGGCTACACCTTC.

This clone was recorded once. The V and J genes are TRBV30 and TRBJ2-2; 9 bases fit TRBD2. Trimming took 5 bases from V and 2 from J; bases not matched to a gene: 6. Looked up from germline, CDR1 is GTSNPN and CDR2 is SVGIG (reference sequence). The CDR3 has 15 residues. The CDR3 nucleotides read TGTGCCTGGCAAATTAGCGGGGGCAACACCGGGGAGCTGTTTTTT. Translated: CAWQISGGNTGELFF.

The CDR3 region has the DNA TGTGCCAGCAGTTTACCCCTTAAAACAGTCGAGCAGTACTTC. Residues: CASSLPLKTVEQYF. The chain couples TRBV28 to TRBJ2-7; D is unclear. This CDR3 comprises 14 residues. The V end lost 2 bases, the J end lost 6 bases, and 14 bases lay between the germline ends. Germline V gene data show CDR1 as MDHEN and CDR2 as SYDVKM.

Here the CDR3 DNA reads TGTGCCAGCAGTATGGGGCTAAACTTCTACAATGAGCAGTTCTTC. Its translation: CASSMGLNFYNEQFF. The gene calls are TRBV2 and TRBJ2-1; a weak D match, TRBD1 (5 bases). The CDR3 is made up of 15 amino acids. CDR1 and CDR2 from the germline V gene are SNHLY and FYNNEI. V was shortened by 5 bases and J by 3 bases, with 14 bases between the two germline ends.

This clone was recorded a few times. The chain uses TRBV7-9 and TRBJ2-5, with 14 positions matching TRBD2. Germline V gene sequence: CDR1 SEHNR, CDR2 FQNEAQ (reference sequence). The CDR3 sequence is 17 residues long. With 7 bases clipped from V and 3 bases from J, the junction kept 10 bases outside the gene matches. CDR3 residues: CASNPGTSGGGEETQYF. DNA for the CDR3: TGTGCCAGCAACCCCGGGACTAGCGGGGGAGGGGAAGAGACCCAGTACTTC.

The rearrangement uses TRBV11-3 and TRBJ2-4; perhaps TRBD1 as D (6 bases). V was pared by 2 bases and J by 1 base, with 12 bases between. Per germline, CDR1 SGHNT and CDR2 YENEEA. This CDR3 has 16 residues. The CDR3 protein is CASSLNRVTAKNIQYF. DNA of the CDR3: TGTGCCAGCAGCTTAAACAGGGTGACGGCCAAAAACATTCAGTACTTC. Using reference TRBV11-3 and TRBJ2-4 for the parts outside the CDR3, the full variable domain is EAGVVQSPRYKIIEKKQPVAFWCNPISGHNTLYWYLQNLGQGPELLIRYENEEAVDDSQLPKDRFSAERLKGVDSTLKIQPAELGDSAVYLCASSLNRVTAKNIQYFGAGTRLSVL.